The 20 T cell receptor beta chains below come from one sample, sequenced in a study of response to subunit inactivated influenza vaccine. MiXCR was run by TCRdb on the RT-PCR reads, yielding one entry per CDR3 protein. Of 500,000 to 550,000 distinct CDR3 sequences listed, approximately 7.7% are singletons. Sequencing used PBMCs from blood, obtained roughly 24 months after vaccination. These receptors came from a man between 50 and 69 years old who received an inactivated influenza vaccine.

This clonotype was counted only a few times. The chain couples TRBV7-2 to TRBJ2-5; D may be TRBD1 (8 bases). The CDR3 consists of 15 residues. Germline lookup yields CDR1 SGHTA and CDR2 FQGNSA. Trimming took off 4 bases at V and 3 bases at J, with 15 bases between the two ends. DNA for the CDR3: TGTGCCAGCAGCTGGGGAACAGGGGGGGAAGAGACCCAGTACTTC. Translation gives CASSWGTGGEETQYF.

This clonotype was detected only a few times. The V and J genes are TRBV9 and TRBJ2-6, with D maybe TRBD1 (5 bases). The germline gives CDR1 SGDLS, CDR2 YYNGEE. The CDR3 covers 15 residues. V was trimmed by 0 bases and J by 4 bases, leaving 8 bases between them. The CDR3: CASSVDGAGANVLTF. The CDR3 DNA reads as TGTGCCAGCAGCGTAGATGGGGCCGGGGCCAACGTCCTGACTTTC.

This chain joins TRBV7-2 and TRBJ2-7; D is undetermined. CDR3 length: 13 amino acids. V was pared by 5 bases and J by 2 bases, with 10 bases between. Looked up from germline, CDR1 is SGHTA and CDR2 is FQGNSA. The CDR3 DNA reads TGTGCCAGCAGCGGTCAGGTGACCTACGAGCAGTACTTC. As protein: CASSGQVTYEQYF.

This clonotype was seen repeatedly, ten times or more. One end of the junction is discordant with germline, which a read error may explain. V is TRBV5-1 and J is TRBJ2-3; 11 bases match TRBD1. The CDR3 runs 15 residues. CDR1 and CDR2 (germline): SGHRS, YFSETQ. The CDR3 region is CASSLRDRGTDTQYF. The CDR3 nucleotides are TGTGCCAGCAGTTTGCGGGACAGGGGGACAGATACGCAGTATTTT.

This clonotype was found many times. This chain uses TRBV28 with TRBJ1-1, with 9 bases lining up with TRBD1. The V gene end was trimmed by 5 bases and the J gene end by 10 bases; junction bases not matched to a gene: 8. Germline V gene data show CDR1 as MDHEN and CDR2 as SYDVKM. This CDR3 spans 13 amino acids. The CDR3 coding sequence is TGTGCCAGCAGTGCAGCACAGGGGGCGGTAGCTTTCTTT. Encoded protein: CASSAAQGAVAFF.

The chain couples TRBV6-5 to TRBJ1-1; unclear D gene. The CDR3 covers 14 residues. V lost 2 bases and J 0 bases, leaving 7 bases between the germline ends. The germline CDR1 and CDR2 sequences are MNHEY and SVGAGI. CDR3 DNA sequence: TGTGCCAGCAGTTACGGGGTCATGAACACTGAAGCTTTCTTT. Its protein product is CASSYGVMNTEAFF.

The table lists this clonotype with a few counts. The chain combines TRBV11-1 with TRBJ2-7, with 8 positions matching TRBD2. Germline V gives CDR1 SGHAT, CDR2 FQDESV (reference sequence). The CDR3 extends over 14 amino acids. V gave up 5 bases and J gave up 1 base; unmatched junction bases: 4. CDR3 DNA: TGTGCCAGCAGCATGGGACTAGTATCCTACGAGCAGTACTTC. Translation gives CASSMGLVSYEQYF.

The genes are TRBV4-2 and TRBJ2-7; unclear D gene. V was pared by 0 bases and J by 2 bases, with 14 bases between. The CDR3 is 16 amino acids. The germline gives CDR1 LGHNA, CDR2 YNFKEQ. The CDR3 DNA reads TGTGCCAGCAGCCAAGATCTGGCAGGATCGACCTACGAGCAGTACTTC. Its protein is CASSQDLAGSTYEQYF.

This clonotype has ten or more counts. The rearrangement links TRBV6-6 to TRBJ2-7, with unresolved D. V lost 3 bases and J 4 bases, leaving 10 bases between the germline ends. CDR1 and CDR2 from the germline V gene are MNHNY and SVGAGI (reference sequence). This CDR3 contains 13 residues. The CDR3 bases are TGTGCCAGCAGTTATTCTGGCGAGTACGAGCAGTACTTC. The encoded protein is CASSYSGEYEQYF.

This clonotype was observed a few times. The chain has TRBV27 and TRBJ2-7; D could derive from TRBD1 or TRBD2 (5 bases each). The ends were cut back, 7 bases at V and 3 bases at J, with 25 bases in the middle. This CDR3 contains 17 residues. Germline assignment: CDR1 MNHEY and CDR2 SMNVEV (reference sequence). The CDR3 reads CASNGVGASQTHYEQYF. In DNA form, the CDR3 reads TGTGCCAGCAACGGGGTCGGGGCGAGCCAGACTCACTACGAGCAGTACTTC.

This clonotype was detected many times. This chain joins TRBV10-3 and TRBJ2-7; TRBD1 aligns across 10 bases. V was clipped by 0 bases and J by 2 bases; unmatched bases: 4. CDR3 length: 16 amino acids. The germline V gene encodes CDR1 ENHRY and CDR2 SYGVKD. In DNA, the CDR3 is TGTGCCATCAGTGAGTCGGTGGGGACAGGGGCCTACGAGCAGTACTTC. Its protein is CAISESVGTGAYEQYF.

This clonotype was seen repeatedly, ten times or more. The chain combines TRBV9 with TRBJ1-4; no reliable D call. The CDR3 has 13 residues. V gave up 0 bases and J gave up 1 base, with 1 base separating them. CDR1 is SGDLS and CDR2 is YYNGEE in the germline V gene. The CDR3 loop reads CASSVGTNEKLFF. As DNA, the CDR3 is TGTGCCAGCAGCGTAGGAACTAATGAAAAACTGTTTTTT.

A few counts support this clonotype. The chain combines TRBV7-2 with TRBJ2-5, with 7 bases that match TRBD2. This CDR3 spans 14 amino acids. The V gene's germline CDR1 is SGHTA and CDR2 FQGNSA. V was pared by 0 bases and J by 5 bases, with 3 bases of the junction left unmatched. The CDR3 region has the DNA TGTGCCAGCAGCTTAGCTGGGGACTATGAGACCCAGTACTTC. Translating it yields CASSLAGDYETQYF.

V usage is TRBV15 and J usage is TRBJ2-1; maybe TRBD2 (6 bases). CDR1 and CDR2 (germline): LNHNV, YYDKDF (reference sequence). This CDR3 contains 12 residues. V lost 0 bases, J lost 14 bases, and 11 bases lay in between. DNA for the CDR3: TGTGCCACCAGCAGAGATTATCAGCGGGAGTTCTTC. It codes for CATSRDYQREFF.

This clonotype was observed many times. V usage is TRBV4-1 and J usage is TRBJ1-4; 7 positions agree with TRBD1. The J segment lost 5 bases and the V segment lost 4 bases, leaving 10 bases of the junction unmatched. The CDR3 length is 16 residues. Germline V lookup: CDR1 MGHRA, CDR2 YSYEKL. CDR3 bases: TGCGCCAGCAGCCGACCTCCGGGACAGACAAATGAAAAACTGTTTTTT. Translation gives CASSRPPGQTNEKLFF.

This clonotype was seen many times. The chain is built from TRBV12-3 or TRBV12-4 and TRBJ1-5, with D perhaps TRBD1 (5 bases). The CDR3 covers 13 residues. Trimming took 4 bases from V and 4 from J, leaving 8 bases between them. In DNA form, the CDR3 reads TGTGCCAGCAGTTGGGACGGAAATCAGCCCCAGCATTTT. Translated, it gives CASSWDGNQPQHF.

This clonotype was seen a handful of times. The CDR3 nucleotides are TGCAGTGCTAGCTGGGGGCTGGATGAGCAGTTCTTC. It specifies CSASWGLDEQFF. The gene calls are TRBV20-1 and TRBJ2-1, with D perhaps TRBD1 (6 bases). Germline CDR1 and CDR2: DFQATT and SNEGSKA (reference sequence). Trimming pared 3 bases from V and 8 bases from J, leaving 11 bases between. The CDR3 is 12 residues long.

The chain joins TRBV5-1 to TRBJ2-7, with D unclear. Per germline, CDR1 SGHRS and CDR2 YFSETQ. Trimming took off 6 bases at V and 8 bases at J, with 9 bases between the two ends. The CDR3 has 10 amino acids. The CDR3 DNA follows: TGCGCCAGCAACCATACGAAGCAGTACTTC. It specifies CASNHTKQYF.

This clonotype has more than one count but fewer than ten. The rearrangement links TRBV11-2 to TRBJ1-4, with TRBD1 as a possible D gene (5 bases). Germline loops: CDR1 SGHAT, CDR2 FQNNGV. This CDR3 is built from 13 residues. V was pared by 5 bases and J by 8 bases, with 12 bases between. The CDR3 reads CASSPGFKEKLFF. The CDR3 coding sequence is TGTGCCAGCAGCCCAGGGTTCAAAGAAAAACTGTTTTTT. Looking up the rest from reference TRBV11-2 and TRBJ1-4 gives the full variable domain: EAGVAQSPRYKIIEKRQSVAFWCNPISGHATLYWYQQILGQGPKLLIQFQNNGVVDDSQLPKDRFSAERLKGVDSTLKIQPAKLEDSAVYLCASSPGFKEKLFFGSGTQLSVL.

This clonotype has at least ten counts. The rearrangement links TRBV12-3 or TRBV12-4 to TRBJ2-7; 9 nucleotides line up with TRBD2. The CDR3 length is 14 residues. With V trimmed by 6 bases and J by 0 bases, 3 bases remained unmatched. The CDR3, as DNA: TGTGCCAGCAGAAGCGGGAGGTTCTCCTACGAGCAGTACTTC. It yields the protein CASRSGRFSYEQYF.